This T cell receptor (beta chain) is from a study of tumor-infiltrating lymphocytes in localized non-small cell lung cancer. General study points: Each assay used a separate piece of the same tissue. Not all patients were TCR sequenced, owing to tissue quantity.

The protocol was immunoSEQ multiplex PCR, while the TCRdb copy is restricted to in-frame clones and leaves out a portion. The sample carries around 12,000 clones, approximately 66% recorded once. From germline, CDR1 is SGHAT and CDR2 FQNNGV. V was pared by 0 bases and J by 10 bases, with 19 bases between. The CDR3 extends over 16 amino acids. In regard to this clone: Antigen unknown.

The sample consisted of lung tumor tissue. The genes are TRBV11-2 and TRBJ2-1; D might be TRBD2 (5 bases). The TCR comes from a human donor with non-small cell lung cancer. Here the CDR3 DNA reads TGTGCCAGCAGCTTAGATCGGGGATTACATTCTAGAGAGCAGTTCTTC. Protein product: CASSLDRGLHSREQFF.